By frequency in the sample, the clone carrying this T cell receptor beta chain is large. No antigen is known for it. Rearranged V-D-J TRB sequences were amplified with a mixed TRB-A/B primer pool. In TCRdb, the multiplex PCR reads were re-called with MiXCR into one record per CDR3 protein. The sample gives about 1,300 distinct CDR3 sequences, approximately 21% of which show up once; around two thirds is in the top ten. This entry comes from a study of T cell repertoires in aging, cancer and after chemotherapy. Study details: Donors were grouped into six age bands spanning 30 or younger through 70 or older.

The template was genomic DNA from peripheral blood, not RNA. Study results and caveats: Rebound thymic output was suggested by rising median generation probability during chemotherapy in each cancer cohort.

CDR1 LNHDA and CDR2 SQIVND come from the germline V gene (reference sequence). Trimming took 7 bases from V and 6 from J, leaving 16 bases between them. This CDR3 comprises 14 residues. The chain carries TRBV19 and TRBJ2-1; D may correspond to TRBD1 or TRBD2 (6 bases each). The sample taken for sequencing was blood. The TCR comes from a human donor with a solid tumor. Here the CDR3 reads CASTQQGGGNEQFF. In nucleotides, the CDR3 is TGTGCCAGTACCCAGCAAGGGGGAGGCAATGAGCAGTTCTTC.